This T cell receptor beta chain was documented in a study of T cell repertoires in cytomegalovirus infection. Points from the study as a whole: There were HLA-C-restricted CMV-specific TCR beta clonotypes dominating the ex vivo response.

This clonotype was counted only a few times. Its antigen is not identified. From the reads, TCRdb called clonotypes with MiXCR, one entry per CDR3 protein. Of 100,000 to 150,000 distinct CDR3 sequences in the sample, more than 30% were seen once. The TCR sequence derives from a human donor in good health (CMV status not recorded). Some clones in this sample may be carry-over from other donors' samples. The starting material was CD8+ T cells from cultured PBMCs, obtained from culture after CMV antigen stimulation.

CDR3: CASSLAGETQYF. The CDR3, as DNA: TGTGCCAGCAGCCTTGCGGGGGAGACCCAGTACTTC. The V and J genes are TRBV13 and TRBJ2-5, with D tentatively TRBD2 (6 bases). Deletions cut 5 bases from V and 5 bases from J, with 9 bases between. In germline, CDR1 is PRHDT, CDR2 FYEKMQ (reference sequence). This CDR3 is built from 12 residues.